The T cell receptor (beta chain) under discussion was sequenced for a study of early T cells in non-severe SARS-CoV-2 infection. In its sample, this clonotype was seen a few times. TCRdb independently ran MiXCR on the 5' RACE reads; one entry per CDR3 protein. The repertoire holds tens of thousands of distinct CDR3 sequences, with around a tenth as singletons. The sequence came from an adult who was a healthcare worker with PCR-confirmed SARS-CoV-2 infection or an uninfected control (not recorded which). Sequences were obtained from whole blood.

CDR3: CASSLEAENSPLHF. The CDR3 DNA sequence: TGCGCCAGCAGCTTGGAGGCAGAAAATTCACCCCTCCACTTT. This chain connects TRBV5-1 to TRBJ1-6; no firm D call. Germline V lookup: CDR1 SGHRS, CDR2 YFSETQ. CDR3 length equals 14 residues. V was trimmed by 0 bases and J by 7 bases, leaving 8 bases between them.